The source of this TCR beta chain is a study of CD8 T cells in Susac syndrome (dated by TCRdb to the late 2010s). General notes on the study: Of the Susac syndrome patients who were sequenced, eight were in clinical remission while five or six had clinically active disease. At the time of blood withdrawal, Susac syndrome patients were either therapy-naive, taking corticosteroids (with some also receiving IVIg), or on IVIg alone. The study used repertoire sequencing to test whether antigen drove CD8+ T cell activation and differentiation in Susac syndrome. Clonality of the CD8+ T cell repertoire was compared between about a dozen healthy donors, about 14 Susac syndrome patients and 15 or so multiple sclerosis patients. Overall study results and their limits: Susac syndrome CD8+ repertoires showed clonal expansion, highest in CD8+ TEMRA cells and greater in clinically active than remitting patients. The study acknowledged that relatively few individuals were included in the TCR sequencing and HLA analysis. Sixteen Susac-specific public clones were identified in the total CD8+ repertoire, and several Susac-specific public clones were identified in the CD8+ TEMRA repertoire.

RNA was extracted using the RNeasy kit, and about 0.45 to 1 ug of the RNA was reverse transcribed with random hexamers. The immunoSEQ multiplex PCR assay, which covers 54 Vbeta and 13 Jbeta segments, was used to amplify TCR beta CDR3 regions. To correct PCR amplification bias, a synthetic template baseline was used for both primer optimization and computational correction. The study's processing was this. Reads were assigned to V, D and J genes according to IMGT and analyzed in immunoSEQ Analyzer, with only productive sequences retained. Clonality was computed as one minus Shannon entropy normalized by log2 of the number of productive unique sequences. For each patient and control, public and private clones were evaluated within the 100 most prevalent clones. Clones were defined as Susac-specific when absent from the healthy and MS cohorts, from fewer than 1,300 published viral clones and from other ImmuneACCESS disease sequences. TCRdb trimmed the raw reads at Q25, called clones with MiXCR and kept productive beta chains. Identical CDR3 protein sequences are pooled into one entry, listed with their most common genes and DNA. The V and J calls and clone size come from TCRdb's table, not from the authors' own analysis. Here the sample has around 170,000 distinct CDR3 sequences; 85% to 95% occur a single time. Around 0.16% of the sample comes from the top ten.

High-throughput TCR beta sequencing profiled peripheral blood CD8+ and CD4+ T cells from healthy donors, Susac syndrome patients and multiple sclerosis patients. The Susac syndrome patients fulfilled recently defined diagnostic criteria for definite or probable disease. Bulk CD8+ and CD4+ T cells were purified by magnetic negative isolation, whereas CD8+ TEMRA cells were enriched by FACS. Blood was collected in EDTA tubes and processed within 24 hours, with PBMCs isolated through density gradient centrifugation. PBMCs intended for TCR sequencing were frozen in liquid nitrogen and were later thawed in a 37 degrees C water bath. The sorted or isolated CD4+, CD8+ and CD8+ TEMRA cells reached a purity of at least 90%. To note about this clonotype: It lacks a known antigen. Base qualities are missing; no much larger clone stands one base away.

A distance of 13 bases separates the germline ends of V and J, which lose 6 bases and 1 base respectively. The CDR3 has 13 amino acids, counting the end cysteine and phenylalanine. Only the CDR3 DNA is retained, 39 bases long and in frame from the first base. CDR1 and CDR2 (DFQATT, SNEGSKA) derive from the germline V gene (reference sequence). The TCR originated in a human donor with Susac syndrome. The rearranged segments are TRBV20-1 and TRBJ2-7; the D gene lacks a confident call. The sequencing sample was made of CD8+ T cells from PBMCs. The nucleotides are TGCAGTGCCGCACTGACACAATCCTACGAGCAGTACTTC. Translation gives CSAALTQSYEQYF.